This TCR beta chain was recorded in a study of blood T cells in healthy people across ages. This clonotype was counted at least ten times. A sample-barcoded 5' primer and a J-beta primer mix were used in a second PCR of about 7 to 12 cycles. All samples gave at least 2.5 million CDR3-containing paired-end reads. Each CDR3 protein gets one entry after TCRdb re-called the 5' RACE reads with MiXCR. The data show 650,000 to 1,000,000 distinct CDR3 sequences, around 36% seen once. In germline, CDR1 is SGHTA, CDR2 FQGNSA. This CDR3 has 12 residues. The V end lost 2 bases, the J end lost 7 bases, and 9 bases lay between the germline ends.

This TCR derives from a man aged 18 to 30 in good health. The sequencing input was blood. This chain joins TRBV7-2 and TRBJ2-7, with D unclear. CDR3: CASSLLGGEQYF. Here the CDR3 DNA reads TGTGCCAGCAGCTTATTGGGTGGTGAGCAGTACTTC.